Listed here is a single T cell receptor (beta chain). The sample is drawn from a study of OX40 agonist ivuxolimab in advanced cancers. The data were produced by immunoSEQ multiplex PCR, yet TCRdb's version contains in-frame clones alone and is incomplete. The table records 40,000 or so clones, 80% to 95% of them present only once. Germline CDR1 PRHDT, CDR2 FYEKMQ (reference sequence). This CDR3 has 17 residues. Unmatched junction bases numbered 14, after V lost 9 bases and J lost 3 bases. The chain combines TRBV13 with TRBJ2-1, with 10 bases aligning to TRBD1. The material was CD4+ or CD8+ T cells sorted from blood, obtained in a trial of the OX40 agonist ivuxolimab. The sequence came from an adult with an advanced solid tumor such as melanoma, head and neck, liver or kidney cancer. CDR3 coding DNA: TGTGCCAGTAGGACAGGGGGTTACCAGGAGAACTACAATGAGCAGTTCTTC. This codes for CASRTGGYQENYNEQFF.